What follows is one T cell receptor (beta chain) and its context. Its antigen is unknown. For each CDR3 protein, TCRdb gives one entry from its re-call of the 5' RACE reads, without DNA. The repertoire table contains 250,000 or so distinct CDR3 sequences. This record belongs to a study of T cells expressing NK-cell markers. Study-wide results and limits: Unclear, still, was the HCMV specificity of the expanded NKG2C+ T cell clones.

The CDR3 extends over 13 amino acids. Germline V gene lookup returns CDR1 MNHEY and CDR2 SVGEGT. The sequencing sample was made of blood T cells: a sorted CD56 or NKG2C T cell subset, CD4+ or CD8+ T cells, or bulk PBMC T cells (not recorded which). This clonotype was obtained from a woman aged 18-70 years in good health. The rearrangement links TRBV6-2 or TRBV6-3 to TRBJ1-3. The CDR3 reads CASSYSPGNTIYF.